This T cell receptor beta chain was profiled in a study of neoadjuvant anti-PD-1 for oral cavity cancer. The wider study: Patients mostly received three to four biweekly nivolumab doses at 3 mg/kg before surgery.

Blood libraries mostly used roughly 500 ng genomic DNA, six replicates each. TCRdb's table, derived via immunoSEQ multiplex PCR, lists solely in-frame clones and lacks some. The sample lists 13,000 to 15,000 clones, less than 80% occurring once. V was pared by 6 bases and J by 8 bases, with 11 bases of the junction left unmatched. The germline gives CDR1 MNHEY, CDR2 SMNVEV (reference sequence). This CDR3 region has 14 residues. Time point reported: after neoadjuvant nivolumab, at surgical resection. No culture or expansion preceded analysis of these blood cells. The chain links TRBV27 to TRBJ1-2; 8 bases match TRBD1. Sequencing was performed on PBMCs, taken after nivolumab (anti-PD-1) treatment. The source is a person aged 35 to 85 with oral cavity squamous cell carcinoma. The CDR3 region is CASRPTGTGHGYTF. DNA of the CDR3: TGTGCCAGCAGACCCACCGGGACAGGACACGGCTACACCTTC.